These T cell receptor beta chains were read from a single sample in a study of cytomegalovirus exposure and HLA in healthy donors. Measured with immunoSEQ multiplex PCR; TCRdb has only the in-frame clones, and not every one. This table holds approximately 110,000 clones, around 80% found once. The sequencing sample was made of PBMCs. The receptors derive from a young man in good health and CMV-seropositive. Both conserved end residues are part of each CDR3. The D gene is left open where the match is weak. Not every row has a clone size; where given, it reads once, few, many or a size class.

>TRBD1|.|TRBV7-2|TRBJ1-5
TGTGCCAGCAGCTTATACAGGGGAGAAGTAGGCAATCAGCCCCAGCATTTT
CASSLYRGEVGNQPQHF
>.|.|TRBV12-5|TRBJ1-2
TGTGCTAGTGGTTTGTTCAGGGTCTATGGCTACCCCTTC
CASGLFRVYGYPF
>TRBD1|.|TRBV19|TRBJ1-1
TGTGCCAGTACAAGGGGGCAAAATGAAGCTTTCTTT
CASTRGQNEAFF
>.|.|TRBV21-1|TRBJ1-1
TGTGCCAGCAGCGCCCACCGGGGGGGCGCTGGCACTGAAGCTTTCTTT
CASSAHRGGAGTEAFF
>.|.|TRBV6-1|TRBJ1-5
TGTGCCAGCAGTGAAGGGACCGGGACAACCTGTGCCCAGCATTTT
CASSEGTGTTCAQHF
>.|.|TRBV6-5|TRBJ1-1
TGTGCCAGCAGTTACTCGGAGTGGGGGGACACTGAAGCTTTCTTT
CASSYSEWGDTEAFF
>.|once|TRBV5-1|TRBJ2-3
TGCGCCAGCAGCGGAACACAGGGCACAGATACGCAGTATTTT
CASSGTQGTDTQYF
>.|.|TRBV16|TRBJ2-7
TGTGCCAGCAGCCCTTCGCTAGGATACGAGCAGTACTTC
CASSPSLGYEQYF
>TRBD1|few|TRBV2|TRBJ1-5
TGTGCCAGCAGTCTTCAGGGGGCGCGGAGCAATCAGCCCCAGCATTTT
CASSLQGARSNQPQHF
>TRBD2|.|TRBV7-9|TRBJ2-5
TGTGCCAGCAGCCCCGGGACTAGCGGGGGCCCTATCAGGGAGACCCAGTACTTC
CASSPGTSGGPIRETQYF
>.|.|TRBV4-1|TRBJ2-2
TGCGCCAGCAGCCAAGATGGTCGGGAAGCCGGGGAGCTGTTTTTT
CASSQDGREAGELFF
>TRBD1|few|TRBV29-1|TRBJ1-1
TGCAGCGTTGCCTTGACAGGGGGAGGAACTGAAGCTTTCTTT
CSVALTGGGTEAFF
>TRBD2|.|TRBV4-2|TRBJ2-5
TGTGCCAGCAGCCAGGGGGGGACTAGCGGGGGGGGAACCTTAAGAGAGACCCAGTACTTC
CASSQGGTSGGGTLRETQYF
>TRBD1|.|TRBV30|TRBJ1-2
TGTGCCTGGAGTGGGACAGGGTTTGGCTACACCTTC
CAWSGTGFGYTF
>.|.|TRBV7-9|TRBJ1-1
TGTGCCAGCAGCTTGCCGGACACTGAAGCTTTCTTT
CASSLPDTEAFF
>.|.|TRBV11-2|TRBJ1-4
TGTGCCAGCAGCCCAAGACAGGCTCTTAATGAAAAACTGTTTTTT
CASSPRQALNEKLFF
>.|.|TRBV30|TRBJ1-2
TGTGCCTGGAAGGGACAACCCACAGACTACACCTTC
CAWKGQPTDYTF
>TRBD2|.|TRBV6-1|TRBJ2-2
TGTGCCACCGGACTAGCGGGGCAATCGGTCGGGGAGCTGTTTTTT
CATGLAGQSVGELFF
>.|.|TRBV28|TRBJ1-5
TGTGCCAGCAGTGGAGGACAGTTCAATCAGCCCCAGCATTTT
CASSGGQFNQPQHF
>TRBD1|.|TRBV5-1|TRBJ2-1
TGCGCCACCAGGGGGACAGTCTCCTACAATGAGCAGTTCTTC
CATRGTVSYNEQFF
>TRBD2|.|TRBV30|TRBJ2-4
TGTGCCTGGAGCCCTCGGGGGGGCCCAGCCAAAAACATTCAGTACTTC
CAWSPRGGPAKNIQYF
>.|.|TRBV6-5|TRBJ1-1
TGTGCCAGCAGTTATACAGGACGGGACACTGAAGCTTTCTTT
CASSYTGRDTEAFF
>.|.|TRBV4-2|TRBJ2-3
TGTGCCAGCAGCGATTCCGACAGCTTTGTGATGAATACGCAGTATTTT
CASSDSDSFVMNTQYF
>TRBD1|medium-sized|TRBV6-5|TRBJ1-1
TGTGCCAGCAGGGACAGGGGGTTGGGTGAAGCTTTCTTT
CASRDRGLGEAFF
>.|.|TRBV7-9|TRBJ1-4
TGTGCCAGCAGCTCGCCACAAGGGGCTAATGAAAAACTGTTTTTT
CASSSPQGANEKLFF